A selection of T cell receptor beta chains follows, all from one sample in a study of blood T cell repertoires in COVID-19. Sequenced by immunoSEQ multiplex PCR; TCRdb stores in-frame clones only, minus some. The repertoire holds about 310,000 clones, 80% to 90% seen once, with more than 2% in the top ten. The material sequenced was PBMCs or T cells enriched from blood (not recorded which). Source of these receptors: a man under 40 who had recovered from COVID-19. Both conserved end residues are part of each CDR3. A D gene is named only where the DNA matches it firmly. Only some rows state a clone size, as once, few, many or a class for expanded clones.

TRBJ1-1 | TRBV19 | NA | NA | TGTGCCAGTAGTCCGATAGAAAAGAACACTGAAGCTTTCTTT | CASSPIEKNTEAFF
TRBJ1-6 | TRBV19 | TRBD1 | NA | TGTGCCAGTACTCAAACCGGGACAGGGCTTTCACCCCTCCACTTT | CASTQTGTGLSPLHF
TRBJ1-4 | TRBV19 | NA | NA | TGTGCCAGTAGGGACAGCTTTACAAGGGAAAAACTGTTTTTT | CASRDSFTREKLFF
TRBJ1-4 | TRBV12-5 | NA | NA | TGTGCTAGTGGTTTGGATTCATTTGGAGCCCCGCCAACTAATGAAAAACTGTTTTTT | CASGLDSFGAPPTNEKLFF
TRBJ2-7 | TRBV27 | TRBD1 | NA | TGTGCCAGCAGTTTACGCGGGACAGGCGGCTACGAGCAGTACTTC | CASSLRGTGGYEQYF
TRBJ2-1 | TRBV5-4 | TRBD2 | NA | TGTGCCAGCAGCCCGACTAGCGGGGGGCAGATCCCCTACAATGAGCAGTTCTTC | CASSPTSGGQIPYNEQFF
TRBJ1-1 | TRBV3-1/TRBV3-2 | TRBD1 | NA | TGTGCCAGCAGCCAAGAAACAGGGGGCACTGAAGCTTTCTTT | CASSQETGGTEAFF
TRBJ1-5 | TRBV10-3 | TRBD1 | NA | TGTGCCATCAGGGGGACAGGGGGCGCGGATCAGCCCCAGCATTTT | CAIRGTGGADQPQHF
TRBJ1-6 | TRBV27 | TRBD1 | once | TGTGCCAGCAATAAGGGGACAGGGAATAATTCACCCCTCCACTTT | CASNKGTGNNSPLHF
TRBJ1-4 | TRBV5-1 | TRBD1 | few | TGCGCCAGCAGCTTGATGGGACAGGGGAACGAAAAACTGTTTTTT | CASSLMGQGNEKLFF
TRBJ2-5 | TRBV11-3 | NA | NA | TGTGCCAGCAGCCGATCTAGGGGGGGAACCCAAGAGACCCAGTACTTC | CASSRSRGGTQETQYF
TRBJ2-2 | TRBV11-2 | NA | NA | TGTGCCAGCAGCTTCCCACTGAACACCGGGGAGCTGTTTTTT | CASSFPLNTGELFF
TRBJ2-1 | TRBV7-6 | NA | NA | TGTGCCAGCAGCTTAAGTCAGGGATCGGCAATCAATGAGCAGTTCTTC | CASSLSQGSAINEQFF
TRBJ2-5 | TRBV29-1 | NA | NA | TGCAGCGTTTCCGGGGGGCAACAAGAGACCCAGTACTTC | CSVSGGQQETQYF
TRBJ1-2 | TRBV2 | TRBD1 | NA | TGTGCCAGCAACCCCGGGACAGGGAACGGCTACACCTTC | CASNPGTGNGYTF
TRBJ1-6 | TRBV18 | TRBD1 | NA | TGTGCCAGCTCACCGGGGACAGTTGGCTCACCCCTCCACTTT | CASSPGTVGSPLHF
TRBJ2-7 | TRBV13 | TRBD2 | NA | TGTGCCAGCAGCTTAGACACTGCGGGGGGTCCCTACGAGCAGTACTTC | CASSLDTAGGPYEQYF
TRBJ1-1 | TRBV13 | NA | NA | TGTGCCAGCAGCTTCCGGGGGACTGAAGCTTTCTTT | CASSFRGTEAFF
TRBJ2-2 | TRBV3-1/TRBV3-2 | NA | once | TGTGCCAGCAGCCCTCGGGATAACACCGGGGAGCTGTTTTTT | CASSPRDNTGELFF
TRBJ1-1 | TRBV30 | TRBD1 | few | TGTGCCTGGAGTGGACAGGGAGGAACTGAAGCTTTCTTT | CAWSGQGGTEAFF
TRBJ1-1 | TRBV14 | NA | NA | TGTGCCAGCAGCCACCGTCAGGGTCGGCACACTGAAGCTTTCTTT | CASSHRQGRHTEAFF
TRBJ1-4 | TRBV6-5 | TRBD1 | NA | TGTGCCAGCCAGGGGGGCGGAAAACTGTTTTTT | CASQGGGKLFF
TRBJ1-1 | TRBV11-2 | TRBD1 | few | TGTGCCAGCTCCCGGGACAGGGGCACTGAAGCTTTCTTT | CASSRDRGTEAFF
TRBJ2-3 | TRBV7-2 | NA | NA | TGTGCCAGCAGCTCTTCAGGGACAGATACGCAGTATTTT | CASSSSGTDTQYF
TRBJ2-5 | TRBV7-2 | NA | NA | TGTGCCAGCAGCCCGAGGGGGTACCAAGAGACCCAGTACTTC | CASSPRGYQETQYF
TRBJ1-2 | TRBV7-7 | NA | once | TGTGCAACATTGGGAGGGTCAGGCTACACCTTC | CATLGGSGYTF
TRBJ1-6 | TRBV6-1 | NA | NA | TGTGCCAGCAGTGAAGAAGGTGGAGGACCCCTCCACTTT | CASSEEGGGPLHF